The sequence of this T cell receptor beta chain was determined in a study of identical twins. General study findings and limits: The more abundant beta clonotypes in cord blood had fewer insertions, and memory repertoires did not show this. Twin-shared out-of-frame alpha sequences showed excess low generation probability.

Trimming took 6 bases from V and 3 from J; bases not matched to a gene: 7. This CDR3 spans 15 amino acids. About this clonotype: Its target is not known.

Carrying unique molecular identifiers, the cDNA also gained a universal primer site through template switching. TCRdb used MiXCR to reprocess the 5' RACE reads, holding one entry per CDR3 protein. Of 410,000 or so distinct CDR3 sequences in the sample, around 20% are singletons; the top ten hold roughly an eighth. All of the donors were Caucasians in good health. The chain couples TRBV12-3 or TRBV12-4 to TRBJ2-3; 9 positions match TRBD1. The receptor's source is a middle-aged man in good health. Sample: naive T cells sorted from blood. The chain's CDR3 is CASSNRGRRTDTQYF. As DNA, the CDR3 is TGTGCCAGCAGCAACAGGGGGCGCCGGACAGATACGCAGTATTTT.